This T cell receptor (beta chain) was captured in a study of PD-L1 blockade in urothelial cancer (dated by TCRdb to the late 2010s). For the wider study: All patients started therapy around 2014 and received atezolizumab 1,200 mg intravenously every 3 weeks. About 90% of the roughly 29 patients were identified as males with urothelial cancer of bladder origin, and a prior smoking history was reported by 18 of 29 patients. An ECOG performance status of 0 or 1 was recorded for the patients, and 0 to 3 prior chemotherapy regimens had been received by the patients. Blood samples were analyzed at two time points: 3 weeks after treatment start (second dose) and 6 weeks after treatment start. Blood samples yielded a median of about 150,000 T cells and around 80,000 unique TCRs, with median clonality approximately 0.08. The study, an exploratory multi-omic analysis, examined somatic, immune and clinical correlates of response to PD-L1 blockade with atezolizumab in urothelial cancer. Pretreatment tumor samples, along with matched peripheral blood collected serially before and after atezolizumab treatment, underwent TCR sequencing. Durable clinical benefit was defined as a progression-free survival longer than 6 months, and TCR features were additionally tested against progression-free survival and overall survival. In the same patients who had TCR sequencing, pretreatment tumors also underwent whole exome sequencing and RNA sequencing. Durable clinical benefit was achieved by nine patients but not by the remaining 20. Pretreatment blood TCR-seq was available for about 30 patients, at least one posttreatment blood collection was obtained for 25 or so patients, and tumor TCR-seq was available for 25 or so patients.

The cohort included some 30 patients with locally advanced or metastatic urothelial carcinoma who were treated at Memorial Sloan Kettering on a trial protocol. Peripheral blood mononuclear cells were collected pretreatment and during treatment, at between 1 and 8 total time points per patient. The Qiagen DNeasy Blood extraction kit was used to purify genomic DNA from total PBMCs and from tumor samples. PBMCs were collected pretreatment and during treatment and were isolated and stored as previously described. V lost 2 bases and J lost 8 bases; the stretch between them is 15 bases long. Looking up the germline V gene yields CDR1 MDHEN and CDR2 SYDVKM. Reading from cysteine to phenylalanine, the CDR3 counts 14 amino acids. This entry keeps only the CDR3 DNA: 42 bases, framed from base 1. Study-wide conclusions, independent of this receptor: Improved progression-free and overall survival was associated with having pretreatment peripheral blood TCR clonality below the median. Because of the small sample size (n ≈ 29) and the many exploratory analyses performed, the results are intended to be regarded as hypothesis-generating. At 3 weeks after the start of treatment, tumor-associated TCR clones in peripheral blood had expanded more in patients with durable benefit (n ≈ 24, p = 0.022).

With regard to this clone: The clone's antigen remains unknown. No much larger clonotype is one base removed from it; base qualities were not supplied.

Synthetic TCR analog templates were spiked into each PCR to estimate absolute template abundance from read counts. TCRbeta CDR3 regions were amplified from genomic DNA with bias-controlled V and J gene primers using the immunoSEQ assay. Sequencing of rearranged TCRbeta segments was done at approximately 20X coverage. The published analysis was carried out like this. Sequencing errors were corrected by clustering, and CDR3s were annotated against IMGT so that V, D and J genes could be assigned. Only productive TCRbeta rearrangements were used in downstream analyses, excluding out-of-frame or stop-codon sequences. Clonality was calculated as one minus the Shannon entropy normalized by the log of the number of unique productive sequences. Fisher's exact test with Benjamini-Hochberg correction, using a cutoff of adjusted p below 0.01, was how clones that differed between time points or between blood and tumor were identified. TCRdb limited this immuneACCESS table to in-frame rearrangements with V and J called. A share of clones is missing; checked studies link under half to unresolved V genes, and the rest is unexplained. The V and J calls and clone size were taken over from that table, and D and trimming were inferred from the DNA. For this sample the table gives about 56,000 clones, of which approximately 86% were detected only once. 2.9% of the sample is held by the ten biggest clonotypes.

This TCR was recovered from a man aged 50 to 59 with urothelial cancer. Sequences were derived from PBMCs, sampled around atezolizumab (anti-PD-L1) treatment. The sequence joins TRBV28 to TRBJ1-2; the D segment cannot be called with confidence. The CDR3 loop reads CASSLLSQTHGYTF. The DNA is TGTGCCAGCAGTTTACTGTCACAGACCCACGGCTACACCTTC.